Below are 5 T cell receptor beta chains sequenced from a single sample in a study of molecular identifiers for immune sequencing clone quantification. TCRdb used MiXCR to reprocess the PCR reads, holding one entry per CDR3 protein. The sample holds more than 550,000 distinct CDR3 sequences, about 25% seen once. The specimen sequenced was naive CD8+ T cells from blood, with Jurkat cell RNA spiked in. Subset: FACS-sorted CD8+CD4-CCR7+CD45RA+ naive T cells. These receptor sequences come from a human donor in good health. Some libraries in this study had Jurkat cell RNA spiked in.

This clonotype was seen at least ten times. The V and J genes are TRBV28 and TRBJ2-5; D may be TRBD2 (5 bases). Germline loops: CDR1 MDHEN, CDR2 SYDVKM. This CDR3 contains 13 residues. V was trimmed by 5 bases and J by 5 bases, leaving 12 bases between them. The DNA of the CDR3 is TGTGCCAGCAGTCCGGCCGGGGTTGAGACCCAGTACTTC. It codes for CASSPAGVETQYF.

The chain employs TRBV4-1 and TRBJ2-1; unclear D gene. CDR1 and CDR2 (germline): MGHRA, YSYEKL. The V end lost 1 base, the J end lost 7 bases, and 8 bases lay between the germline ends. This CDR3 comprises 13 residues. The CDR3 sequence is CASSQVWGNEQFF. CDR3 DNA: TGCGCCAGCAGCCAAGTTTGGGGTAATGAGCAGTTCTTC.

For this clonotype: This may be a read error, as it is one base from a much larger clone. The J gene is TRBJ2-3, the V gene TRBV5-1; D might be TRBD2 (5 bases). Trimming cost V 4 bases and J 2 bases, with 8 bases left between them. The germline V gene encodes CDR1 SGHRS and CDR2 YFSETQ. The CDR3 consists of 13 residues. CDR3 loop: CASSVTNTDTQYF. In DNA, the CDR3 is TGCGCCAGCAGCGTGACTAACACAGATACGCAGTATTTT.

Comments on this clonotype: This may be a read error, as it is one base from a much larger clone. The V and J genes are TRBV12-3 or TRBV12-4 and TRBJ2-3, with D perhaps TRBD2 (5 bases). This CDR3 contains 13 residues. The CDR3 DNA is TGTGTCAGCAGCGGAGGTTTAACAGATACGCAGTATTTT. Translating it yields CVSSGGLTDTQYF.

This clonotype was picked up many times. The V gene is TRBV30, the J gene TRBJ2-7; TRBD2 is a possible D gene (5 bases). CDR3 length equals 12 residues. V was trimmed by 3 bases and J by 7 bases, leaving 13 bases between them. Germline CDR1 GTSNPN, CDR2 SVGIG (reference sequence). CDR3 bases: TGTGCCTGGAGGGAAACGGGGTGGGAGCAGTACTTC. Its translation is CAWRETGWEQYF.